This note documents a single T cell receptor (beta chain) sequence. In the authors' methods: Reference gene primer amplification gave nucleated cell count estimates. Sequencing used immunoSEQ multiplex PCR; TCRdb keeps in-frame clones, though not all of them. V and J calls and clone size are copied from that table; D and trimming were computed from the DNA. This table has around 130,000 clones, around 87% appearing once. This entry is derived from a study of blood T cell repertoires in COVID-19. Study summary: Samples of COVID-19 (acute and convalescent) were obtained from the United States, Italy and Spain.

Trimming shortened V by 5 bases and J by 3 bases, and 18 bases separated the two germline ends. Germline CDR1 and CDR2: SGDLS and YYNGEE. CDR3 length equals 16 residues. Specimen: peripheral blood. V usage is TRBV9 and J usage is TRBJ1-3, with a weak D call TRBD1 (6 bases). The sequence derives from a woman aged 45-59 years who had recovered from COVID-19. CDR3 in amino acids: CASSEGGYSGGNTIYF. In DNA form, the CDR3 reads TGTGCCAGCAGTGAGGGGGGGTATTCAGGTGGAAACACCATATATTTT. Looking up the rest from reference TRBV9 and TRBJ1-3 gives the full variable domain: DSGVTQTPKHLITATGQRVTLRCSPRSGDLSVYWYQQSLDQGLQFLIQYYNGEERAKGNILERFSAQQFPDLHSELNLSSLELGDSALYFCASSEGGYSGGNTIYFGEGSWLTVV.